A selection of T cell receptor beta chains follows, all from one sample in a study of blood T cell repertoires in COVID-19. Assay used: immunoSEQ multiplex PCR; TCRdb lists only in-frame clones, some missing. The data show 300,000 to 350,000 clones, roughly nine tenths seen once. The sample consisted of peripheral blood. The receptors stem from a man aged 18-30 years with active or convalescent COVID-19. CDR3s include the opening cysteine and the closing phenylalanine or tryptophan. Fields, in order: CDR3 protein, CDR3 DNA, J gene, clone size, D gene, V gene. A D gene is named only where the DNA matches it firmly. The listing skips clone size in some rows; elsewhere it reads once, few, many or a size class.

CDR3 protein: CSASLRFGSFSYEQYF; CDR3 DNA: TGCAGTGCTAGTTTGAGGTTCGGGAGCTTTTCCTACGAGCAGTACTTC; J gene: TRBJ2-7; clone size: .; D gene: .; V gene: TRBV20-1
CDR3 protein: CASSTGLAGAEETQYF; CDR3 DNA: TGTGCCAGCAGCACGGGACTAGCGGGGGCGGAAGAGACCCAGTACTTC; J gene: TRBJ2-5; clone size: .; D gene: TRBD2; V gene: TRBV9
CDR3 protein: CASSAGLQETQYF; CDR3 DNA: TGTGCCAGCAGCGCGGGACTCCAAGAGACCCAGTACTTC; J gene: TRBJ2-5; clone size: .; D gene: .; V gene: TRBV7-2
CDR3 protein: CAISTGGPQHF; CDR3 DNA: TGTGCCATCAGTACAGGGGGTCCCCAGCATTTT; J gene: TRBJ1-5; clone size: .; D gene: TRBD1; V gene: TRBV10-3
CDR3 protein: CASSLLGQGLSYEQYF; CDR3 DNA: TGCGCCAGCAGCCTCCTCGGACAGGGTCTTTCCTACGAGCAGTACTTC; J gene: TRBJ2-7; clone size: .; D gene: TRBD1; V gene: TRBV4-1
CDR3 protein: CASSRAGVSYNEQFF; CDR3 DNA: TGTGCCAGCAGCCGTGCAGGGGTTTCCTACAATGAGCAGTTCTTC; J gene: TRBJ2-1; clone size: few; D gene: .; V gene: TRBV5-5
CDR3 protein: CASSLTDRGFRFF; CDR3 DNA: TGTGCCAGCAGTCTCACGGACAGGGGGTTTCGGTTCTTC; J gene: TRBJ2-1; clone size: .; D gene: TRBD1; V gene: TRBV12-3/TRBV12-4
CDR3 protein: CASSLRGRVNIQYF; CDR3 DNA: TGTGCCAGCAGTTTAAGAGGCAGGGTAAACATTCAGTACTTC; J gene: TRBJ2-4; clone size: .; D gene: .; V gene: TRBV27
CDR3 protein: CASSFLTTKQSF; CDR3 DNA: TGTGCCAGCAGCTTTTTGACGACAAAGCAGTCCTTC; J gene: TRBJ2-7; clone size: .; D gene: .; V gene: TRBV11-2
CDR3 protein: CASSLGLTEAFF; CDR3 DNA: TGTGCCAGCAGCTTAGGGCTCACTGAAGCTTTCTTT; J gene: TRBJ1-1; clone size: .; D gene: .; V gene: TRBV7-3
CDR3 protein: CASVGGGVETQYF; CDR3 DNA: TGTGCCAGCGTGGGCGGGGGGGTCGAGACCCAGTACTTC; J gene: TRBJ2-5; clone size: once; D gene: TRBD2; V gene: TRBV2
CDR3 protein: CASMGMNIGAGEDTGELFF; CDR3 DNA: TGTGCCAGCATGGGTATGAACATTGGAGCGGGGGAGGACACCGGGGAGCTGTTTTTT; J gene: TRBJ2-2; clone size: .; D gene: .; V gene: TRBV21-1
CDR3 protein: CASSLSPGGETQYF; CDR3 DNA: TGTGCCAGCAGCCTTTCACCGGGTGGTGAGACCCAGTACTTC; J gene: TRBJ2-5; clone size: .; D gene: .; V gene: TRBV27
CDR3 protein: CASRAGTGNQPQHF; CDR3 DNA: TGTGCCAGCAGGGCCGGGACAGGAAATCAGCCCCAGCATTTT; J gene: TRBJ1-5; clone size: .; D gene: TRBD1; V gene: TRBV27
CDR3 protein: CASSSWTTSDNEQFF; CDR3 DNA: TGTGCCAGCAGTTCATGGACAACAAGCGACAATGAGCAGTTCTTC; J gene: TRBJ2-1; clone size: .; D gene: .; V gene: TRBV6-5
CDR3 protein: CAIGRTSESLLEQFF; CDR3 DNA: TGTGCCATCGGGAGGACTAGCGAGTCACTGCTTGAGCAGTTCTTC; J gene: TRBJ2-1; clone size: .; D gene: TRBD2; V gene: TRBV10-3
CDR3 protein: CASSASSGTHNEQFF; CDR3 DNA: TGTGCCAGCAGCGCCTCTAGCGGGACCCACAATGAGCAGTTCTTC; J gene: TRBJ2-1; clone size: .; D gene: TRBD2; V gene: TRBV9
CDR3 protein: CASSGTGSGYGYTF; CDR3 DNA: TGTGCCAGCTCTGGGACAGGGAGCGGTTATGGCTACACCTTC; J gene: TRBJ1-2; clone size: .; D gene: TRBD1; V gene: TRBV18
CDR3 protein: CASSQDYWRGNTGELFF; CDR3 DNA: TGCGCCAGCAGCCAAGATTATTGGCGGGGGAACACCGGGGAGCTGTTTTTT; J gene: TRBJ2-2; clone size: .; D gene: .; V gene: TRBV4-3
CDR3 protein: CASSTGTSGASTQYF; CDR3 DNA: TGTGCCAGCAGTACGGGGACTAGCGGAGCCTCTACGCAGTATTTT; J gene: TRBJ2-3; clone size: .; D gene: TRBD2; V gene: TRBV6-6
CDR3 protein: CASSMGQIYEQYF; CDR3 DNA: TGTGCCAGCAGTATGGGACAGATCTACGAGCAGTACTTC; J gene: TRBJ2-7; clone size: .; D gene: TRBD1; V gene: TRBV6-2/TRBV6-3
CDR3 protein: CASSESTARGPYNEQFF; CDR3 DNA: TGCGCCAGCAGTGAGTCGACCGCGCGGGGGCCCTACAATGAGCAGTTCTTC; J gene: TRBJ2-1; clone size: once; D gene: .; V gene: TRBV10-2
CDR3 protein: CASRGQLNSNQPQHF; CDR3 DNA: TGTGCCAGCAGAGGACAGCTAAATAGCAATCAGCCCCAGCATTTT; J gene: TRBJ1-5; clone size: .; D gene: .; V gene: TRBV6-5
CDR3 protein: CASSTAGTPGREQFF; CDR3 DNA: TGTGCCAGCAGCACCGCCGGGACACCCGGGCGGGAGCAGTTCTTC; J gene: TRBJ2-1; clone size: .; D gene: .; V gene: TRBV13
CDR3 protein: CASDPPGWARNAGNTIYF; CDR3 DNA: TGTGCCAGCGATCCCCCAGGGTGGGCAAGGAATGCCGGAAACACCATATATTTT; J gene: TRBJ1-3; clone size: .; D gene: .; V gene: TRBV7-9
CDR3 protein: CSASWTSGSSEQFF; CDR3 DNA: TGCAGTGCTAGTTGGACTAGCGGGAGTAGTGAGCAGTTCTTC; J gene: TRBJ2-1; clone size: .; D gene: TRBD2; V gene: TRBV20-1
CDR3 protein: CASSESDRGPQYF; CDR3 DNA: TGCGCCAGCAGTGAGTCGGACAGGGGGCCCCAGTACTTC; J gene: TRBJ2-5; clone size: .; D gene: TRBD1; V gene: TRBV10-1
CDR3 protein: CASSETPGSYEQYF; CDR3 DNA: TGTGCCAGCAGTGAAACACCAGGATCCTACGAGCAGTACTTC; J gene: TRBJ2-7; clone size: .; D gene: .; V gene: TRBV2
CDR3 protein: CASSVTGGSYEQYF; CDR3 DNA: TGTGCCAGCAGCGTAACAGGGGGCTCTTACGAGCAGTACTTC; J gene: TRBJ2-7; clone size: once; D gene: TRBD1; V gene: TRBV9
CDR3 protein: CASSQVTGNLYNEQFF; CDR3 DNA: TGTGCCAGCTCCCAGGTGACAGGTAATCTCTACAATGAGCAGTTCTTC; J gene: TRBJ2-1; clone size: .; D gene: .; V gene: TRBV18
CDR3 protein: CASSSFIHRGRGELFF; CDR3 DNA: TGTGCCAGCAGCTCGTTCATCCACAGGGGGCGAGGGGAGCTGTTTTTT; J gene: TRBJ2-2; clone size: .; D gene: TRBD1; V gene: TRBV27
CDR3 protein: CASSWTGLEGYTF; CDR3 DNA: TGTGCCAGCAGTTGGACAGGTCTAGAAGGCTACACCTTC; J gene: TRBJ1-2; clone size: .; D gene: TRBD1; V gene: TRBV6-2/TRBV6-3
CDR3 protein: CASSQDSSYNSPLHF; CDR3 DNA: TGTGCCAGCAGCCAAGACAGCTCCTATAATTCACCCCTCCACTTT; J gene: TRBJ1-6; clone size: .; D gene: .; V gene: TRBV3-1/TRBV3-2
CDR3 protein: CASSSLGGDGTDTQYF; CDR3 DNA: TGTGCCAGCAGCTCCCTCGGCGGGGACGGCACAGATACGCAGTATTTT; J gene: TRBJ2-3; clone size: .; D gene: .; V gene: TRBV13
CDR3 protein: CASSLAVGGYSPLHF; CDR3 DNA: TGCGCCAGCAGCTTGGCTGTGGGGGGTTATTCACCCCTCCACTTT; J gene: TRBJ1-6; clone size: .; D gene: .; V gene: TRBV5-1
CDR3 protein: CASSTRTVVFLWANVLTF; CDR3 DNA: TGTGCCAGCAGTACGAGGACTGTAGTGTTTCTCTGGGCCAACGTCCTGACTTTC; J gene: TRBJ2-6; clone size: .; D gene: .; V gene: TRBV5-6
CDR3 protein: CASSFGTGSYEQYF; CDR3 DNA: TGCGCCAGCTCTTTCGGGACAGGCTCCTACGAGCAGTACTTC; J gene: TRBJ2-7; clone size: .; D gene: TRBD1; V gene: TRBV5-1
CDR3 protein: CASSLPTGGFGSNTEAFF; CDR3 DNA: TGTGCCAGCAGCCTTCCGACAGGAGGTTTTGGGAGCAACACTGAAGCTTTCTTT; J gene: TRBJ1-1; clone size: .; D gene: .; V gene: TRBV7-6
CDR3 protein: CASSIGTGGYSPLHF; CDR3 DNA: TGTGCCAGCAGTATTGGGACAGGGGGTTATTCACCCCTCCACTTT; J gene: TRBJ1-6; clone size: few; D gene: TRBD1; V gene: TRBV27
CDR3 protein: CASSLYGQPQHF; CDR3 DNA: TGTGCCAGCAGCTTGTACGGTCAGCCCCAGCATTTT; J gene: TRBJ1-5; clone size: .; D gene: .; V gene: TRBV5-6
CDR3 protein: CASSPGLWQPQHF; CDR3 DNA: TGTGCCAGCAGCCCAGGGCTGTGGCAGCCCCAGCATTTT; J gene: TRBJ1-5; clone size: .; D gene: .; V gene: TRBV7-7
CDR3 protein: CASSHSGTSGGPTDTQYF; CDR3 DNA: TGTGCCAGCAGCCATTCCGGGACTAGCGGGGGCCCCACAGATACGCAGTATTTT; J gene: TRBJ2-3; clone size: .; D gene: TRBD2; V gene: TRBV3-1/TRBV3-2
CDR3 protein: CASSPETGLAYNEQFF; CDR3 DNA: TGTGCCAGCAGTCCCGAGACAGGGTTAGCCTACAATGAGCAGTTCTTC; J gene: TRBJ2-1; clone size: .; D gene: TRBD1; V gene: TRBV27
CDR3 protein: CASSVPPGEGNTEAFF; CDR3 DNA: TGTGCCAGCAGTGTACCCCCGGGGGAGGGGAACACTGAAGCTTTCTTT; J gene: TRBJ1-1; clone size: few; D gene: .; V gene: TRBV6-1
CDR3 protein: CASSPGTVNTEAFF; CDR3 DNA: TGTGCCAGCAGCCCAGGGACAGTGAACACTGAAGCTTTCTTT; J gene: TRBJ1-1; clone size: .; D gene: TRBD1; V gene: TRBV9
CDR3 protein: CATSILRDNNSPLHF; CDR3 DNA: TGTGCCACCAGTATCCTCCGGGACAATAATTCACCCCTCCACTTT; J gene: TRBJ1-6; clone size: .; D gene: .; V gene: TRBV15
CDR3 protein: CASSIRRYRDHQPQHF; CDR3 DNA: TGTGCCAGTAGTATAAGGAGGTACAGGGATCATCAGCCCCAGCATTTT; J gene: TRBJ1-5; clone size: .; D gene: .; V gene: TRBV19
CDR3 protein: CSVDGGRETQYF; CDR3 DNA: TGCAGCGTTGACGGGGGACGCGAGACCCAGTACTTC; J gene: TRBJ2-5; clone size: once; D gene: .; V gene: TRBV29-1
CDR3 protein: CASSSRTGINTGELFF; CDR3 DNA: TGTGCCAGCAGCTCAAGGACGGGAATAAACACCGGGGAGCTGTTTTTT; J gene: TRBJ2-2; clone size: .; D gene: .; V gene: TRBV3-1/TRBV3-2
CDR3 protein: CASSSGQGPRTQYF; CDR3 DNA: TGTGCCAGCAGCTCGGGACAGGGGCCGCGGACCCAGTACTTC; J gene: TRBJ2-5; clone size: .; D gene: TRBD1; V gene: TRBV7-9
CDR3 protein: CASSQEPGEGVEQYF; CDR3 DNA: TGCGCCAGCAGCCAAGAACCAGGGGAAGGGGTCGAGCAGTACTTC; J gene: TRBJ2-7; clone size: .; D gene: .; V gene: TRBV4-1
CDR3 protein: CASSLGAMNTEAFF; CDR3 DNA: TGTGCCAGCAGCTTAGGCGCCATGAACACTGAAGCTTTCTTT; J gene: TRBJ1-1; clone size: .; D gene: .; V gene: TRBV7-2
CDR3 protein: CASAGSGSYEQYF; CDR3 DNA: TGTGCCAGCGCGGGTAGCGGCTCCTACGAGCAGTACTTC; J gene: TRBJ2-7; clone size: .; D gene: .; V gene: TRBV7-9
CDR3 protein: CASSVDVNPSGLFF; CDR3 DNA: TGTGCCAGCAGCGTTGACGTTAACCCTAGCGGACTGTTTTTT; J gene: TRBJ1-4; clone size: .; D gene: .; V gene: TRBV9